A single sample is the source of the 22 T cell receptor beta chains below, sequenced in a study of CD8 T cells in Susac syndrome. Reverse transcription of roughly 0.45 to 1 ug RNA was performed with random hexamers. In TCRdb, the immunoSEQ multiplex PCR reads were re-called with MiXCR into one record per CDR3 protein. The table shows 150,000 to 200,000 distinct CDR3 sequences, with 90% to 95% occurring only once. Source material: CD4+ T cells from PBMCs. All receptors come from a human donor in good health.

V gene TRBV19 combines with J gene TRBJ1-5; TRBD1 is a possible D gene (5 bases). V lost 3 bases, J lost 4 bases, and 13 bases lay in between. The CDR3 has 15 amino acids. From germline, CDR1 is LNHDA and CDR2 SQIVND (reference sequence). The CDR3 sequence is CASSIWAGQNQPQHF. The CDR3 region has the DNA TGTGCCAGTAGTATTTGGGCAGGGCAGAATCAGCCCCAGCATTTT.

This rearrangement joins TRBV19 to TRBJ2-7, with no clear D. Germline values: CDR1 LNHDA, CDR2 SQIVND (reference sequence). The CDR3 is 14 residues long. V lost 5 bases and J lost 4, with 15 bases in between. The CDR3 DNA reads TGTGCCAGTAGTCCCTCACGGACCCTTTACGAGCAGTACTTC. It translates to CASSPSRTLYEQYF.

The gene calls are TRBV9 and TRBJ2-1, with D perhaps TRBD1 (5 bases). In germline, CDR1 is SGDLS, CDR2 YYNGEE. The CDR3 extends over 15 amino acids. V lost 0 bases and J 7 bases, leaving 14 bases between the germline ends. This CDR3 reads CASSVALGPRNEQFF. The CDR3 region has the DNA TGTGCCAGCAGCGTAGCATTGGGGCCGAGAAATGAGCAGTTCTTC.

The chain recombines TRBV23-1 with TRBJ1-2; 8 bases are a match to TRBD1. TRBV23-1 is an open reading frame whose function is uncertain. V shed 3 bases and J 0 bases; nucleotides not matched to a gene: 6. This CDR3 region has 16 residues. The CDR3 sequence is CASSQMGDRTNYGYTF. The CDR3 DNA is TGCGCCAGCAGTCAGATGGGGGACAGGACTAACTATGGCTACACCTTC.

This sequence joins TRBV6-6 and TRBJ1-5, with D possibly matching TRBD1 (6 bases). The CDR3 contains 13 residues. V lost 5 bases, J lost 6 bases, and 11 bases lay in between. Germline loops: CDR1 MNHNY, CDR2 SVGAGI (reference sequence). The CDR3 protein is CASSLDRVQPQHF. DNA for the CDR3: TGTGCCAGCAGTCTGGACAGAGTTCAGCCCCAGCATTTT.

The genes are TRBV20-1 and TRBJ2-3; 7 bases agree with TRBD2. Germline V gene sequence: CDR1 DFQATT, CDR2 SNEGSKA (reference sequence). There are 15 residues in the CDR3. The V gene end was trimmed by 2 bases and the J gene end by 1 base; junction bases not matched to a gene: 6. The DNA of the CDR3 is TGCAGTGCTAGAATGGTGGGGGGGGGCACAGATACGCAGTATTTT. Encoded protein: CSARMVGGGTDTQYF.

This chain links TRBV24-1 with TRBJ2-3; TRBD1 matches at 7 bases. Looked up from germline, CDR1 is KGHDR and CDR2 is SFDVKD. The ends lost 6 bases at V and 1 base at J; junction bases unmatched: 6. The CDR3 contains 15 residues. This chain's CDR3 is CATSQGGVGTDTQYF. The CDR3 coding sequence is TGTGCCACCAGTCAAGGGGGCGTCGGCACAGATACGCAGTATTTT.

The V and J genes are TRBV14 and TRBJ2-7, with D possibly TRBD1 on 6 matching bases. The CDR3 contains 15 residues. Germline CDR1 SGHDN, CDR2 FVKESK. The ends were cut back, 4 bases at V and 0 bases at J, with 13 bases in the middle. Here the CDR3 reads CASSPLGRGSYEQYF. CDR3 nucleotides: TGTGCCAGCAGCCCACTAGGCAGGGGCTCCTACGAGCAGTACTTC.

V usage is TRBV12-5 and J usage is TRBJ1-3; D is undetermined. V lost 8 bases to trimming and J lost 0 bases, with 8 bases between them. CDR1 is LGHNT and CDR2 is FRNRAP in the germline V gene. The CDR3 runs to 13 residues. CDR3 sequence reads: CASRPLSGNTIYF. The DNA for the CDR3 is TGTGCTAGTCGGCCCCTCTCTGGAAACACCATATATTTT.

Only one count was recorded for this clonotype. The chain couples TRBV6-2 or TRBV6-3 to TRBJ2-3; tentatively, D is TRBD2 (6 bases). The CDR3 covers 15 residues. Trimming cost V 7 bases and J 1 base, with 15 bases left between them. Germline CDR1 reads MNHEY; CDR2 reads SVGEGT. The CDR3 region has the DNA TGTGCCAGCATCAGGAGGGCCCTCGGCACAGATACGCAGTATTTT. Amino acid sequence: CASIRRALGTDTQYF.

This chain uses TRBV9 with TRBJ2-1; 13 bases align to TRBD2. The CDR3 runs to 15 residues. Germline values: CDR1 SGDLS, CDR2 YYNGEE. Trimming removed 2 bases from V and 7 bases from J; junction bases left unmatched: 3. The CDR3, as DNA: TGTGCCAGCAGCGTGTTGACTAGCGGGAGGAATGAGCAGTTCTTC. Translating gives CASSVLTSGRNEQFF.

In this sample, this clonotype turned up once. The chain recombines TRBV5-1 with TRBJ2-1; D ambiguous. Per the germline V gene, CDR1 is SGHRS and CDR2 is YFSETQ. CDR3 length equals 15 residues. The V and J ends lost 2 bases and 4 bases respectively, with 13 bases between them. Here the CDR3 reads CASSFADPTYNEQFF. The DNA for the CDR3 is TGCGCCAGCAGCTTTGCGGACCCCACTTACAATGAGCAGTTCTTC.

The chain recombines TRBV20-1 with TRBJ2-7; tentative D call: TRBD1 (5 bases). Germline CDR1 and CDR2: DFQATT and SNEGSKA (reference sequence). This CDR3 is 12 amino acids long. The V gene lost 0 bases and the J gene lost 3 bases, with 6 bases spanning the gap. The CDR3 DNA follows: TGCAGTGCTAGAGACGACAGCTACGAGCAGTACTTC. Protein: CSARDDSYEQYF.

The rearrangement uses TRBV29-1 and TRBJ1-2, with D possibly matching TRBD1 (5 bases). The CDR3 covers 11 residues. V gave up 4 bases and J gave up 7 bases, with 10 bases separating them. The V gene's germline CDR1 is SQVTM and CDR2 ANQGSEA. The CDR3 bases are TGCAGCGTTGGGGACCCGGCTGGCTACACCTTC. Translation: CSVGDPAGYTF.

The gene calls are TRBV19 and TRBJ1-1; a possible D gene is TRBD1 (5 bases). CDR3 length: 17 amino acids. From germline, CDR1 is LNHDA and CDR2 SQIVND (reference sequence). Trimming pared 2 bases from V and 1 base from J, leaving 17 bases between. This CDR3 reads CASSILERRGTNTEAFF. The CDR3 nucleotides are TGTGCCAGTAGTATACTAGAGCGGAGAGGGACGAACACTGAAGCTTTCTTT.

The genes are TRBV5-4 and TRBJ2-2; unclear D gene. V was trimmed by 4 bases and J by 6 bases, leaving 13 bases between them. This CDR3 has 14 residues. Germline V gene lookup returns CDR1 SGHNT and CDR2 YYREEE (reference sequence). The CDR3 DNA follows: TGTGCCAGCAGCCCGGCCCAGCGCCCCGGGGAGCTGTTTTTT. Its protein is CASSPAQRPGELFF. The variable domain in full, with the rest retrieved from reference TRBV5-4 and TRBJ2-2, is ETGVTQSPTHLIKTRGQQVTLRCSSQSGHNTVSWYQQALGQGPQFIFQYYREEENGRGNFPPRFSGLQFPNYSSELNVNALELDDSALYLCASSPAQRPGELFFGEGSRLTVL.

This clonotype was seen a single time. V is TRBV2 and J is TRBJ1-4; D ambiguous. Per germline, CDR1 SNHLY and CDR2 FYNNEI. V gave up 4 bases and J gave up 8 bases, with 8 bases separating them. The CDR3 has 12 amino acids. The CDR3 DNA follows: TGTGCCAGCAGTGCAGAGCAGGAAAAACTGTTTTTT. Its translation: CASSAEQEKLFF.

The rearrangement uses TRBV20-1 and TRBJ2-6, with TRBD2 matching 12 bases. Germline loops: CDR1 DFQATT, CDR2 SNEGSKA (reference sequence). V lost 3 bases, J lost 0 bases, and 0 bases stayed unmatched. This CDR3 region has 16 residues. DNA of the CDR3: TGCAGTGCTAGGACTAGCGGGGGCTCTGGGGCCAACGTCCTGACTTTC. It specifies CSARTSGGSGANVLTF.

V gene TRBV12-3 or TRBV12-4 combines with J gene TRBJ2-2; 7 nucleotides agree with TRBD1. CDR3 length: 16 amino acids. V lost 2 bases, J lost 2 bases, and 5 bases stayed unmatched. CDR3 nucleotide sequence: TGTGCCAGCAGTTTACCCAGACAGGGCAACACCGGGGAGCTGTTTTTT. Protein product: CASSLPRQGNTGELFF.

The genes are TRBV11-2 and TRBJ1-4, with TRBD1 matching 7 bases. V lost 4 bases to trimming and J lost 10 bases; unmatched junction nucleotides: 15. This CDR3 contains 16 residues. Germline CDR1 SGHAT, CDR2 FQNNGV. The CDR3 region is CASSSHPRQQGRKLFF. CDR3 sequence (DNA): TGTGCCAGCAGCTCGCACCCCCGGCAACAGGGGAGAAAACTGTTTTTT. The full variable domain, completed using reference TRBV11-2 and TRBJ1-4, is EAGVAQSPRYKIIEKRQSVAFWCNPISGHATLYWYQQILGQGPKLLIQFQNNGVVDDSQLPKDRFSAERLKGVDSTLKIQPAKLEDSAVYLCASSSHPRQQGRKLFFGSGTQLSVL.

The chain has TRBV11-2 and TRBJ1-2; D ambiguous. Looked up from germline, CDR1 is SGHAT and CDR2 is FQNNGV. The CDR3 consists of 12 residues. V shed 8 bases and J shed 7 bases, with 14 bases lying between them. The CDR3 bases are TGTGCCAGCTCCTATCGCGGGTCTGGCTACACCTTC. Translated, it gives CASSYRGSGYTF.

DNA of the CDR3: TGTGCCAGTATGGAGAGAACAGGCCTTAACTATGGCTACACCTTC. Protein: CASMERTGLNYGYTF. The rearrangement joins TRBV19 to TRBJ1-2; weak D call: TRBD1 (5 bases). The germline V gene has CDR1 LNHDA and CDR2 SQIVND (reference sequence). The length of the CDR3 is 15 residues. V gave up 7 bases and J gave up 1 base, with 16 bases separating them.